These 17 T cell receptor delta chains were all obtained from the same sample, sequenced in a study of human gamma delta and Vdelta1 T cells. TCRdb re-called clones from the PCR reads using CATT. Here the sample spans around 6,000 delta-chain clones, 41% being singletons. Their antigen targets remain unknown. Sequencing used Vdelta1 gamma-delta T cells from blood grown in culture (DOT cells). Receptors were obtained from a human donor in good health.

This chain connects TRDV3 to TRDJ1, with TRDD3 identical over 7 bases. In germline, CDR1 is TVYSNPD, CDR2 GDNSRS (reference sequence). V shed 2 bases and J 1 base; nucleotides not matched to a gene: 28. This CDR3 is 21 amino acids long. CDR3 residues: CAFWPLQPTGWGSEGTDKLIF. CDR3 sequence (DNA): TGTGCCTTTTGGCCCCTCCAACCGACTGGGTGGGGGAGCGAGGGCACCGATAAACTCATCTTT.

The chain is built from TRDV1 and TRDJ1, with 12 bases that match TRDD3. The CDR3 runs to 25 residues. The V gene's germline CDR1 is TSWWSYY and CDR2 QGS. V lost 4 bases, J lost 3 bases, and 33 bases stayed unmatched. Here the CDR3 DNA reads TGTGCTCTTGGGGGGAGGAAGGGCCCCCCATCCTTCCTCTATCGTACTGGGGGATACTCCGATAAACTCATCTTT. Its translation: CALGGRKGPPSFLYRTGGYSDKLIF.

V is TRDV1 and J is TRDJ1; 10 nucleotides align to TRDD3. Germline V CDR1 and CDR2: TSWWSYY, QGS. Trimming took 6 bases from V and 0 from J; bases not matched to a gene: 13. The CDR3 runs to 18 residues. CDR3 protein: CALGDYWGIGQYTDKLIF. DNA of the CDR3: TGTGCTCTTGGAGACTACTGGGGGATCGGCCAGTACACCGATAAACTCATCTTT.

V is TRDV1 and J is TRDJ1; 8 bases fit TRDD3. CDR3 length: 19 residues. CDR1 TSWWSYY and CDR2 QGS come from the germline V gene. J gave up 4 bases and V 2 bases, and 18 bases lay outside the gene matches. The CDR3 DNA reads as TGTGCTCTTGGGGAATTTCGGGGGGATAGATTTCCCCTTAGCGATAAACTCATCTTT. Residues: CALGEFRGDRFPLSDKLIF.

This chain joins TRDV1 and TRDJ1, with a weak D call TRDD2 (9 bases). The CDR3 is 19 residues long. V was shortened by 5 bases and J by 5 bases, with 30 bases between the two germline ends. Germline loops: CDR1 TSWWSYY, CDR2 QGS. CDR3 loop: CALGKPPSYLGIREDKLIF. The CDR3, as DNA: TGTGCTCTTGGGAAACCGCCTTCCTACCTCGGGATACGCGAGGATAAACTCATCTTT.

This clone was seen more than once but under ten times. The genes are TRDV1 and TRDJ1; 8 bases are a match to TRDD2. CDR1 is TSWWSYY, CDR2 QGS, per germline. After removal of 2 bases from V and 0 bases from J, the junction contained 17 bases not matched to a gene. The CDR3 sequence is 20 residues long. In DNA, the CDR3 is TGTGCTCTTGGGGAATCGTACTTCCTACGAGGTGAGGTTGACACCGATAAACTCATCTTT. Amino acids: CALGESYFLRGEVDTDKLIF.

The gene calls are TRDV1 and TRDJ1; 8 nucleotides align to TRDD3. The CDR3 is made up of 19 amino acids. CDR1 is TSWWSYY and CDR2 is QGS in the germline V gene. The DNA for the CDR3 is TGTGCCATAAATGGTGATGCGGCCTACTGGGGGTTGTCCACCGATAAACTCATCTTT. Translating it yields CAINGDAAYWGLSTDKLIF.

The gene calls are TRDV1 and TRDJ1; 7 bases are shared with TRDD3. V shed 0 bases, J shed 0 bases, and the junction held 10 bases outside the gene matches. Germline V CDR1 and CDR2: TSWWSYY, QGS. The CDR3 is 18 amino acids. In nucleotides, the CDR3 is TGTGCTCTTGGGGAACTTACGAAGGCTGGGGGGTACACCGATAAACTCATCTTT. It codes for CALGELTKAGGYTDKLIF.

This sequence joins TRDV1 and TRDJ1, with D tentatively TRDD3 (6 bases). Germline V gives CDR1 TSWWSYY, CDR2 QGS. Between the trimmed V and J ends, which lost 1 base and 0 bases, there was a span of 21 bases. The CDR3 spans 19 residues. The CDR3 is CALGEPSNPSGMYTDKLIF. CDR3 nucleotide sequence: TGTGCTCTTGGGGAACCATCAAATCCCTCGGGGATGTACACCGATAAACTCATCTTT.

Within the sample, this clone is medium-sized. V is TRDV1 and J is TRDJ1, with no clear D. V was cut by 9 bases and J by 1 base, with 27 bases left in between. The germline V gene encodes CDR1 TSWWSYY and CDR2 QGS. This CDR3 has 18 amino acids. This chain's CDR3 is CALLKKPLKEDGTDKLIF. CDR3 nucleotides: TGTGCTCTCCTGAAAAAGCCGCTAAAAGAGGACGGCACCGATAAACTCATCTTT.

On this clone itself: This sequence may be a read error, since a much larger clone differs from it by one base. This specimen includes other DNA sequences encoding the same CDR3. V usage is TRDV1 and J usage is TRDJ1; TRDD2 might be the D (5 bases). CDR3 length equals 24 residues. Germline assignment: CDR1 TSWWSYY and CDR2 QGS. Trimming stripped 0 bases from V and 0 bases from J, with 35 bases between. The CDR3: CALGELTPNAPDGTFLTYTDKLIF. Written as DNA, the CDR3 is TGTGCTCTTGGGGAACTTACCCCGAATGCGCCCGATGGTACTTTCCTTACGTACACCGATAAACTCATCTTT.

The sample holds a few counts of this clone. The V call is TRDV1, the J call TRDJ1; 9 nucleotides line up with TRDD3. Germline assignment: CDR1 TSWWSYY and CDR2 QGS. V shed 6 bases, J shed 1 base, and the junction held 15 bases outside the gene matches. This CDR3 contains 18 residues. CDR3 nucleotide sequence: TGTGCTCTTGGCCCTTTTCCTTACTGGGGGACCCCCACCGATAAACTCATCTTT. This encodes CALGPFPYWGTPTDKLIF.

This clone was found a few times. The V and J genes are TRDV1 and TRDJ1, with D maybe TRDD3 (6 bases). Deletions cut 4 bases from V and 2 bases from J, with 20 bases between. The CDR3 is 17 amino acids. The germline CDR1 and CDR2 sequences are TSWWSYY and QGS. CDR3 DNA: TGTGCTCTTGGGGGCGTAGGACTGGTTGGGGGTACCGATAAACTCATCTTT. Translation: CALGGVGLVGGTDKLIF.

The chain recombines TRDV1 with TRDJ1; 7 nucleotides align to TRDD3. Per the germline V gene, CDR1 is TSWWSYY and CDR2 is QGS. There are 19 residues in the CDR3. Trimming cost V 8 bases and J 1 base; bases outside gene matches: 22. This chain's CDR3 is CALLTLGRPGGLTTDKLIF. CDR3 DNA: TGTGCTCTTTTAACCCTAGGGCGCCCTGGGGGGCTTACCACCGATAAACTCATCTTT.

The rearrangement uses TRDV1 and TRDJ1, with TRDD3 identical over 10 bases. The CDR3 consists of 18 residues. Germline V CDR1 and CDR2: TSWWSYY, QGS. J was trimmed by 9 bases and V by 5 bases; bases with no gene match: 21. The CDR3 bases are TGTGCTCTTGGGCCTCTACGTGGCATACTGGGGGATCGGGGGGAACTCATCTTT. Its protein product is CALGPLRGILGDRGELIF.

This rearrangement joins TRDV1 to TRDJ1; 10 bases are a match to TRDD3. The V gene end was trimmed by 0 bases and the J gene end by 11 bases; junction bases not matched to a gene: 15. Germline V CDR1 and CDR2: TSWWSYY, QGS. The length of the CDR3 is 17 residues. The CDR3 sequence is CALGELLPPLGDSVLIF. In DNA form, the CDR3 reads TGTGCTCTTGGGGAACTCCTTCCCCCCCTGGGGGATAGTGTCCTCATCTTT.

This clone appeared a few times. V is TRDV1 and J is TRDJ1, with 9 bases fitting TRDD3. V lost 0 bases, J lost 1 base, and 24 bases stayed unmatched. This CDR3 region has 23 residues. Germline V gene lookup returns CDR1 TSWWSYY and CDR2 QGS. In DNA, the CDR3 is TGTGCTCTTGGGGAACTGGAGAGACTTACAGACCGGTGGGTGGGGATACGCACCGATAAACTCATCTTT. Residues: CALGELERLTDRWVGIRTDKLIF.